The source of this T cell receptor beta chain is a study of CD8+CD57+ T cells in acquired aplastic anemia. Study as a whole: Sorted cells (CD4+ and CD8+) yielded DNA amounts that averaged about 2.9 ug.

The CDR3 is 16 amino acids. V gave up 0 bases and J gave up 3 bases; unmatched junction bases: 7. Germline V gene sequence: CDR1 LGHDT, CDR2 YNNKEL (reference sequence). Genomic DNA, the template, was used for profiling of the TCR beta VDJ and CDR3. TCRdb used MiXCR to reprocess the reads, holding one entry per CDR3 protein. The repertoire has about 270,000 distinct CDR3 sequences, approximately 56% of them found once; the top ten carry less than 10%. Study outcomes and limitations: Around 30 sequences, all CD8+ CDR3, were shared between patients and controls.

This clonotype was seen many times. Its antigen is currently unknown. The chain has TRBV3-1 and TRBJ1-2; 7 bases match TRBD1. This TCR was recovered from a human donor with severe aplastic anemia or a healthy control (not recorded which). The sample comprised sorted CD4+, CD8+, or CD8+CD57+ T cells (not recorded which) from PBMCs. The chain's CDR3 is CASSQDPTGRYYGYTF. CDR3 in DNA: TGTGCCAGCAGCCAAGATCCGACAGGGAGATACTATGGCTACACCTTC.